Below, 9 T cell receptor beta chains from the same sample are listed, as sequenced in a study of blood T cell repertoires in COVID-19. Assay used: immunoSEQ multiplex PCR; TCRdb lists only in-frame clones, some missing. The sample comprises 150,000 to 180,000 clones, 76% of which are singletons, and 3.7% rests with the top ten. Sequences were obtained from peripheral blood. The receptors stem from a woman older than 75 with acute or convalescent COVID-19.

The chain uses TRBV7-8 and TRBJ2-1, with 12 bases fitting TRBD2. The CDR3 is 15 amino acids. Per the germline V gene, CDR1 is SGHVS and CDR2 is FQNEAQ. Germline trimming cut 1 base from V and 8 bases from J; bases unmatched to any gene: 3. The CDR3 nucleotides are TGTGCCAGCAGCTTAGGACTAGCGGGGGTGTATGAGCAGTTCTTC. This translates into CASSLGLAGVYEQFF.

The CDR3 region has the DNA TGTGCCAGCAGCTCAATGCAGGGAAGGGTCCCTGAAGCTTTCTTT. Amino acid sequence: CASSSMQGRVPEAFF. This rearrangement joins TRBV11-2 to TRBJ1-1, with TRBD1 as a possible D gene (5 bases). CDR1 and CDR2 from the germline V gene are SGHAT and FQNNGV. Between the trimmed V and J ends, which lost 4 bases and 6 bases, there was a span of 18 bases. This CDR3 is 15 amino acids long.

This sequence joins TRBV7-8 and TRBJ1-3; 9 bases align to TRBD1. The V gene's germline CDR1 is SGHVS and CDR2 FQNEAQ. The CDR3 spans 17 residues. Trimming at V came to 6 bases and at J to 3 bases, leaving 12 bases not matched to a gene. The CDR3 here is CASSSKRDRVFGNTIYF. The DNA of the CDR3 is TGTGCCAGCAGTTCAAAACGGGACAGGGTGTTTGGAAACACCATATATTTT.

This clone was counted only a few times. The chain employs TRBV4-2 and TRBJ1-3; D call uncertain. Germline V gene lookup returns CDR1 LGHNA and CDR2 YNFKEQ. Trimming took off 6 bases at V and 4 bases at J, with 16 bases between the two ends. The length of the CDR3 is 15 residues. DNA of the CDR3: TGTGCCAGCAGGCCAGACCCTAGATTGGGAAACACCATATATTTT. This encodes CASRPDPRLGNTIYF.

V gene TRBV5-1 combines with J gene TRBJ2-1; 7 nucleotides match TRBD1. Germline trimming cut 4 bases from V and 7 bases from J; bases unmatched to any gene: 8. Germline CDR1 is SGHRS and CDR2 is YFSETQ. The CDR3 contains 14 residues. The CDR3 sequence is CASSPGQPGNEQFF. For the CDR3, the DNA is TGCGCCAGCAGCCCGGGACAGCCGGGAAATGAGCAGTTCTTC.

The gene calls are TRBV12-3 or TRBV12-4 and TRBJ1-1, with TRBD1 as a possible D gene (5 bases). Trimming left V 3 bases short and J 4 bases short, with 9 bases between. CDR3 length: 13 amino acids. The DNA of the CDR3 is TGTGCCAGCAGTTTCCAGGGCTTCACTGAAGCTTTCTTT. This sequence encodes CASSFQGFTEAFF.

This chain joins TRBV28 and TRBJ1-1; 7 positions match TRBD1. V shed 4 bases and J 1 base; nucleotides not matched to a gene: 12. The CDR3 is made up of 17 amino acids. Germline V gives CDR1 MDHEN, CDR2 SYDVKM. DNA for the CDR3: TGTGCCAGCAGTTCCCCCAACATCGGGACAGCGAACACTGAAGCTTTCTTT. It yields the protein CASSSPNIGTANTEAFF.

V gene TRBV29-1 combines with J gene TRBJ2-2; D gene unclear. Per germline, CDR1 SQVTM and CDR2 ANQGSEA. The CDR3 loop spans 15 amino acids. Trimming pared 3 bases from V and 0 bases from J, leaving 11 bases between. CDR3 bases: TGCAGCGTTGAGGCTAGAAGGACGAACACCGGGGAGCTGTTTTTT. Translation gives CSVEARRTNTGELFF.

This clone was recorded a few times. The genes are TRBV7-9 and TRBJ1-1; a possible D gene is TRBD1 (6 bases). Trimming removed 5 bases at V and 3 bases at J, with 19 bases between. Looked up from germline, CDR1 is SEHNR and CDR2 is FQNEAQ (reference sequence). The CDR3 consists of 16 residues. The CDR3 reads CASSPQGPGFDTEAFF. CDR3 DNA sequence: TGTGCCAGCAGCCCGCAGGGGCCTGGGTTTGACACTGAAGCTTTCTTT.